What follows are 21 T cell receptor beta chains derived from one specimen sequenced in a study of blood T cell repertoires in COVID-19. Profiled with immunoSEQ multiplex PCR; TCRdb holds only in-frame clones, not every one. The table records 140,000 to 150,000 clones, around 90% of them present only once. The sequencing input was peripheral blood. Every receptor here comes from a human donor with COVID-19, enrolled during active disease. The donor label of this sample is uncertain.

V and J are TRBV7-8 and TRBJ1-3; TRBD1 is a possible D gene (6 bases). The V end lost 5 bases, the J end lost 0 bases, and 14 bases lay between the germline ends. The CDR3 extends over 16 amino acids. CDR1 and CDR2 from the germline V gene are SGHVS and FQNEAQ. CDR3 sequence (DNA): TGTGCCAGCAGCCAAACTACAGGGTACTCTGGAAACACCATATATTTT. This translates into CASSQTTGYSGNTIYF.

The chain links TRBV10-3 to TRBJ2-7; possible D gene TRBD1, 6 bases. This CDR3 comprises 13 residues. In germline, CDR1 is ENHRY, CDR2 SYGVKD. The V and J ends lost 6 bases and 5 bases respectively, with 14 bases between them. CDR3 coding DNA: TGTGCCATCAGCTTGGACAGAGGTAACGAGCAGTACTTC. Protein: CAISLDRGNEQYF.

The chain couples TRBV19 to TRBJ1-2; TRBD1 might be the D (6 bases). Looked up from germline, CDR1 is LNHDA and CDR2 is SQIVND (reference sequence). V lost 6 bases and J lost 7, with 18 bases in between. The CDR3 contains 14 residues. The CDR3 DNA reads as TGTGCCAGTAGCCGCGTACGGGGGGCCGGTGGCTACACCTTC. Translating it yields CASSRVRGAGGYTF.

The chain couples TRBV3-1 (or the pseudogene TRBV3-2) to TRBJ1-1; D may be TRBD1 (5 bases). Germline CDR1 reads LGHDT; CDR2 reads YNNKEL (reference sequence). V was cut by 0 bases and J by 3 bases, with 8 bases left in between. The CDR3 is made up of 14 amino acids. CDR3 protein: CASSQDQGDTEAFF. CDR3 nucleotide sequence: TGTGCCAGCAGCCAAGATCAAGGGGACACTGAAGCTTTCTTT.

J is TRBJ2-5 and V is TRBV5-1; D may be TRBD1 (5 bases). Trimming took off 5 bases at V and 2 bases at J, with 16 bases between the two ends. The CDR3 covers 15 residues. Germline CDR1 reads SGHRS; CDR2 reads YFSETQ. The CDR3 loop reads CASSYAKGDQETQYF. The CDR3 nucleotides read TGCGCCAGCAGTTATGCCAAAGGGGATCAAGAGACCCAGTACTTC.

The chain joins TRBV6-5 to TRBJ1-6; D is unresolved. Germline lookup yields CDR1 MNHEY and CDR2 SVGAGI. The CDR3 runs 14 residues. The V and J ends lost 5 bases and 7 bases respectively, with 12 bases between them. CDR3 sequence (DNA): TGTGCCAGCAGTAGATCCCCTGAGAATTCACCCCTCCACTTT. This gives the protein CASSRSPENSPLHF.

The rearrangement uses TRBV12-3 or TRBV12-4 and TRBJ1-5; 7 positions match TRBD1. The CDR3 is 13 residues long. V lost 5 bases to trimming and J lost 11 bases; unmatched junction nucleotides: 9. Here the CDR3 reads CASSPRTGLSQHF. The CDR3 DNA is TGTGCCAGCAGTCCCAGGACAGGATTGTCCCAGCATTTT.

This clone was seen just once. The chain uses TRBV3-1 (or the pseudogene TRBV3-2) and TRBJ2-5, with TRBD2 matching over 8 bases. J gave up 1 base and V 2 bases, and 0 bases lay outside the gene matches. CDR1 and CDR2 (germline): LGHDT, YNNKEL (reference sequence). The CDR3 totals 14 residues. The CDR3 is CASSQTSGQETQYF. The DNA for the CDR3 is TGTGCCAGCAGCCAAACTAGCGGCCAAGAGACCCAGTACTTC.

The gene calls are TRBV2 and TRBJ2-3, with a possible D match to TRBD2 (5 bases). The CDR3 consists of 14 residues. Trimming removed 6 bases from V and 2 bases from J, with 12 bases in between. Germline-derived CDR1 and CDR2 are SNHLY and FYNNEI. The CDR3: CASRRVENTDTQYF. Written as DNA, the CDR3 is TGTGCCAGCAGGCGGGTCGAAAACACAGATACGCAGTATTTT.

J is TRBJ2-5 and V is TRBV24-1, with D perhaps TRBD2 (5 bases). The CDR3 contains 14 residues. V shed 2 bases and J shed 4 bases, with 10 bases lying between them. Per germline, CDR1 KGHDR and CDR2 SFDVKD. DNA for the CDR3: TGTGCCACCAGTGATTGGGGAGATGCAGAGACCCAGTACTTC. This encodes CATSDWGDAETQYF.

The V call is TRBV19, the J call TRBJ1-4; a weak D match, TRBD1 (6 bases). The V and J ends lost 9 bases and 7 bases respectively, with 18 bases between them. Per the germline V gene, CDR1 is LNHDA and CDR2 is SQIVND (reference sequence). This CDR3 comprises 14 residues. The CDR3 sequence is CASGIQGWSEKLFF. The CDR3 DNA sequence: TGTGCCAGCGGGATACAGGGATGGAGTGAAAAACTGTTTTTT.

The chain combines TRBV7-9 with TRBJ1-2; 8 bases line up with TRBD1. The germline V gene encodes CDR1 SEHNR and CDR2 FQNEAQ (reference sequence). The CDR3 is made up of 13 amino acids. V was clipped by 4 bases and J by 7 bases; unmatched bases: 5. The CDR3, as DNA: TGTGCCAGCAGCTACGGACAGGGTCTTGGCTACACCTTC. It yields the protein CASSYGQGLGYTF.

The CDR3 loop reads CASSIGGTGYEQYF. The CDR3, as DNA: TGTGCCAGTAGTATAGGAGGGACAGGGTACGAGCAGTACTTC. V is TRBV19 and J is TRBJ2-7, with TRBD1 matching over 9 bases. CDR3 length equals 14 residues. V gave up 1 base and J gave up 4 bases; unmatched junction bases: 2. Germline lookup yields CDR1 LNHDA and CDR2 SQIVND (reference sequence).

The CDR3: CSVDADPGWDTQYF. CDR3 nucleotides: TGCAGCGTTGATGCGGACCCGGGGTGGGATACGCAGTATTTT. This chain uses TRBV29-1 with TRBJ2-3; tentatively, D is TRBD2 (5 bases). Germline V gene lookup returns CDR1 SQVTM and CDR2 ANQGSEA. This CDR3 has 14 amino acids. Trimming took 3 bases from V and 6 from J, leaving 16 bases between them.

This chain links TRBV27 with TRBJ1-1, with a possible D match to TRBD1 (6 bases). The CDR3 has 14 amino acids. Trimming stripped 4 bases from V and 4 bases from J, with 13 bases between. The V gene's germline CDR1 is MNHEY and CDR2 SMNVEV (reference sequence). The CDR3 loop is CASSSGALVTEAFF. CDR3 coding DNA: TGTGCCAGCAGTTCAGGGGCCCTGGTCACTGAAGCTTTCTTT.

This chain connects TRBV9 to TRBJ1-1; D unclear. V dropped 3 bases and J dropped 2 bases, with 8 bases sitting between them. Germline CDR1 reads SGDLS; CDR2 reads YYNGEE. The CDR3 is 13 amino acids. The CDR3 DNA follows: TGTGCCAGCAGCGCATCGGGAAACACTGAAGCTTTCTTT. The encoded protein is CASSASGNTEAFF. Full variable domain (outside the CDR3, taken from reference TRBV9 and TRBJ1-1): DSGVTQTPKHLITATGQRVTLRCSPRSGDLSVYWYQQSLDQGLQFLIQYYNGEERAKGNILERFSAQQFPDLHSELNLSSLELGDSALYFCASSASGNTEAFFGQGTRLTVV.

This clone was detected many times. V is TRBV7-3 and J is TRBJ2-2, with D maybe TRBD2 (5 bases). Germline V gene lookup returns CDR1 SGHTA and CDR2 FQGTGA. The CDR3 runs to 14 residues. The V and J ends lost 2 bases and 5 bases respectively, with 9 bases between them. CDR3 nucleotide sequence: TGTGCCAGCAGCTTATATCGGGATACCGGGGAGCTGTTTTTT. Protein sequence: CASSLYRDTGELFF.

The chain links TRBV18 to TRBJ2-2; unclear D gene. Germline CDR1 and CDR2: KGHSH and LQKENI. The CDR3 loop spans 14 amino acids. V was shortened by 1 base and J by 4 bases, with 7 bases between the two germline ends. For the CDR3, the DNA is TGTGCCAGCTCACCACTGACAACCACCGGGGAGCTGTTTTTT. Amino acids: CASSPLTTTGELFF.

The rearrangement links TRBV15 to TRBJ1-2; D gene unclear. The V gene lost 0 bases and the J gene lost 3 bases, with 8 bases spanning the gap. Germline CDR1 and CDR2: LNHNV and YYDKDF (reference sequence). The CDR3 is 14 residues long. The CDR3 here is CATSRDLRDYGYTF. Here the CDR3 DNA reads TGTGCCACCAGCAGAGATTTGAGGGACTATGGCTACACCTTC.

This chain links TRBV4-2 with TRBJ2-7, with D possibly matching TRBD2 (5 bases). The CDR3 consists of 14 residues. V was cut by 1 base and J by 4 bases, with 11 bases left in between. The germline V gene has CDR1 LGHNA and CDR2 YNFKEQ. The CDR3 spells CASSQGGHFYEQYF. The CDR3 bases are TGTGCCAGCAGCCAAGGCGGGCACTTTTACGAGCAGTACTTC.

This clone was seen only once. The rearrangement uses TRBV15 and TRBJ1-1, with D uncertain. The CDR3 spans 12 residues. Germline V gene sequence: CDR1 LNHNV, CDR2 YYDKDF (reference sequence). With 5 bases removed from V and 3 bases from J, the gap between germline ends came to 7 bases. CDR3 amino acids: CATSERDTEAFF. The CDR3 bases are TGTGCCACCAGCGAGCGGGACACTGAAGCTTTCTTT. Full variable domain (missing parts from reference TRBV15 and TRBJ1-1): DAMVIQNPRYQVTQFGKPVTLSCSQTLNHNVMYWYQQKSSQAPKLLFHYYDKDFNNEADTPDNFQSRRPNTSFCFLDIRSPGLGDTAMYLCATSERDTEAFFGQGTRLTVV.